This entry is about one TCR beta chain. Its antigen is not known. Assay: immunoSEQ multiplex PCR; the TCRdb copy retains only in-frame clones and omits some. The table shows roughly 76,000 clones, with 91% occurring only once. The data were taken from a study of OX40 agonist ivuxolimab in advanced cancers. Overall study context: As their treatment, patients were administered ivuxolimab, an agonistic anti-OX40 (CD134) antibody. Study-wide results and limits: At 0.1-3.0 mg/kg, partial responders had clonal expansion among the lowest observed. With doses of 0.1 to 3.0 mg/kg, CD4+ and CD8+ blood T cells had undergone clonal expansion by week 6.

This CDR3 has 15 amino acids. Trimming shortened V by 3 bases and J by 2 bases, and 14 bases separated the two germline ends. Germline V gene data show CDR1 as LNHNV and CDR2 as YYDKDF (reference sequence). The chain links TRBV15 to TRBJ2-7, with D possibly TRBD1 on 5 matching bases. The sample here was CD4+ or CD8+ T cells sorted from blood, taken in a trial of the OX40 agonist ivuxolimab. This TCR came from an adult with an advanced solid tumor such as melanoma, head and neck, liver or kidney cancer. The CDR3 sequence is CATSRALRGTYEQYF. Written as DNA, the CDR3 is TGTGCCACCAGCAGGGCCCTAAGGGGTACCTACGAGCAGTACTTC.